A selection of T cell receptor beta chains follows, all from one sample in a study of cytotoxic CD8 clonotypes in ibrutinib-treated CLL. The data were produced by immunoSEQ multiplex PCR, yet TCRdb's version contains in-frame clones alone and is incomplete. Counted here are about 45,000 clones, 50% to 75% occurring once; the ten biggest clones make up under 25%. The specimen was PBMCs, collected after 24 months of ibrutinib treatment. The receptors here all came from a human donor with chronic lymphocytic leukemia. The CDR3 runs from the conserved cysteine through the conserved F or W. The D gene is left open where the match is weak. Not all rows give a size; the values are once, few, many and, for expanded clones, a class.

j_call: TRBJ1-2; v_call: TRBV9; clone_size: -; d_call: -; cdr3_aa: CASSVGGIENGYTF; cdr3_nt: TGTGCCAGCAGCGTAGGGGGGATCGAGAATGGCTACACCTTC
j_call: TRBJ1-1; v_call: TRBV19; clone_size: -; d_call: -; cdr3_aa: CASSDRNTEAFF; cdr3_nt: TGTGCCAGTAGTGACAGGAACACTGAAGCTTTCTTT
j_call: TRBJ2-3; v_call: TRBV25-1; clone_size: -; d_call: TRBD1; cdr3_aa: CASSEPTGGTDTQYF; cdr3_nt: TGTGCCAGCAGTGAACCGACAGGGGGCACAGATACGCAGTATTTT
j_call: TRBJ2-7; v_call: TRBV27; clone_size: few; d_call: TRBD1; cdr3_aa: CASSLRGGDRGVEQYF; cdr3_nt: TGTGCCAGCAGTTTAAGGGGTGGGGACAGGGGGGTCGAGCAGTACTTC
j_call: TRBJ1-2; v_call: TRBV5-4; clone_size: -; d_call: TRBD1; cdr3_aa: CASSRDRAGYTF; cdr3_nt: TGTGCCAGCAGCAGAGACAGGGCTGGCTACACCTTC
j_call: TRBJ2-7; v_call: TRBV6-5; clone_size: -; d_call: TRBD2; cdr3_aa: CASSPTTSADYEQYF; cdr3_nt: TGTGCCAGCAGCCCGACGACTAGCGCGGACTACGAGCAGTACTTC
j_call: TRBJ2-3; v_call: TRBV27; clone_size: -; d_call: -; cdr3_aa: CASRRERITDTQYF; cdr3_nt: TGTGCCAGCAGGAGAGAAAGAATCACAGATACGCAGTATTTT
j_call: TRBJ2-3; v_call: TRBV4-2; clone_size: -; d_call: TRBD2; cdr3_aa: CASSPGLAVGTQYF; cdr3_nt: TGTGCCAGCAGCCCGGGACTAGCGGTGGGTACGCAGTATTTT
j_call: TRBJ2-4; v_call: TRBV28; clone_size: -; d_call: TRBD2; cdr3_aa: CASSLLAEAKNIQYF; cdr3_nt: TGTGCCAGCAGTCTCCTAGCGGAAGCCAAAAACATTCAGTACTTC
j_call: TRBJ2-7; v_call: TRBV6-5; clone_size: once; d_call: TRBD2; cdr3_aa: CASSLGLAGTYEQYF; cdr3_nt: TGTGCCAGCAGTCTCGGACTAGCGGGGACATACGAGCAGTACTTC
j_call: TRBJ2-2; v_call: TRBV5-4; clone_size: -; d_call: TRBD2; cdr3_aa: CASSLREANTGELFF; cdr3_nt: TGTGCCAGCAGCTTGCGGGAGGCGAACACCGGGGAGCTGTTTTTT
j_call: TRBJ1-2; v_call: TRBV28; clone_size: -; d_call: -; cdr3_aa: CASSQLTGTIYGYTF; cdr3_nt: TGTGCCAGCAGTCAACTAACCGGGACTATCTATGGCTACACCTTC
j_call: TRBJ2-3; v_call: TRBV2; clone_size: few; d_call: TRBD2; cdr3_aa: CASSEGVAGDTQYF; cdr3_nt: TGTGCCAGCAGTGAAGGGGTAGCGGGAGATACGCAGTATTTT
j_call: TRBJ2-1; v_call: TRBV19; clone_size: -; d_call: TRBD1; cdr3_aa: CASSGGTGVYNEQFF; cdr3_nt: TGTGCCAGTAGCGGAGGGACAGGGGTCTACAATGAGCAGTTCTTC
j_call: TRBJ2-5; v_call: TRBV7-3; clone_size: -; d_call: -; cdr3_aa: CASSLTGGGLSGETQYF; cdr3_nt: TGTGCCAGCAGCTTAACAGGAGGGGGTCTCAGCGGGGAGACCCAGTACTTC
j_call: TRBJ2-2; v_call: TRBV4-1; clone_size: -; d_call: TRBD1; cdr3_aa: CASSQGLDRADTGELFF; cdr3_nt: TGCGCCAGCAGCCAAGGACTTGACAGGGCGGACACCGGGGAGCTGTTTTTT